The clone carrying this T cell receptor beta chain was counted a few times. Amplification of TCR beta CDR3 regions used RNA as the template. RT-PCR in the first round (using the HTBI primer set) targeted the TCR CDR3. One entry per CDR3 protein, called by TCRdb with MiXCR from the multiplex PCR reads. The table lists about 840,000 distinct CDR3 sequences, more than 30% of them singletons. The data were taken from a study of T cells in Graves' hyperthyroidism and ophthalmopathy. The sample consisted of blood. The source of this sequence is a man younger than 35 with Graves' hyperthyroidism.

As DNA, the CDR3 is TGTGCCAGCAGCTTAGAGGAGGGGGGGCCAGAGACCCAGTACTTC. This sequence encodes CASSLEEGGPETQYF. V gene TRBV11-2 combines with J gene TRBJ2-5, with a tentative D call TRBD2 (7 bases). Germline values: CDR1 SGHAT, CDR2 FQNNGV. Trimming stripped 0 bases from V and 4 bases from J, with 12 bases between. The CDR3 consists of 15 residues.